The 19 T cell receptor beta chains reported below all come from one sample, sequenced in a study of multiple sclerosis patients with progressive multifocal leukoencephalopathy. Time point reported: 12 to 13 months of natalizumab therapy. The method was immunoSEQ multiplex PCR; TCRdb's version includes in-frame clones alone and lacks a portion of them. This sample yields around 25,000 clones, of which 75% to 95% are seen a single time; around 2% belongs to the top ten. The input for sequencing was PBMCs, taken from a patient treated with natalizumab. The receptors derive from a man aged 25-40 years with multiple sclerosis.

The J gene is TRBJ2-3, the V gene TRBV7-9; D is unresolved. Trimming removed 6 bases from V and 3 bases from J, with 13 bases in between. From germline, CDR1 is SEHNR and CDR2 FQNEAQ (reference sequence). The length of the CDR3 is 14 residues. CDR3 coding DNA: TGTGCCAGCAGTACAGATCCCAGGACAGATACGCAGTATTTT. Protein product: CASSTDPRTDTQYF.

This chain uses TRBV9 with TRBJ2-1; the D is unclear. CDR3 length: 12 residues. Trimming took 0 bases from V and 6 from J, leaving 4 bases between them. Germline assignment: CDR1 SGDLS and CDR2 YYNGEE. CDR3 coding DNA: TGTGCCAGCAGCGTAGCTCTCAATGAGCAGTTCTTC. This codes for CASSVALNEQFF.

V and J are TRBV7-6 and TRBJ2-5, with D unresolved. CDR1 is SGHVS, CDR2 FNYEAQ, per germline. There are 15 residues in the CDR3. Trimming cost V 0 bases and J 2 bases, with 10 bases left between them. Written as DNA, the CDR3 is TGTGCCAGCAGCTTAGCAGGGCCATATCAAGAGACCCAGTACTTC. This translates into CASSLAGPYQETQYF. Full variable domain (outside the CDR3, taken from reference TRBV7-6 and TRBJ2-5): GAGVSQSPRYKVTKRGQDVALRCDPISGHVSLYWYRQALGQGPEFLTYFNYEAQQDKSGLPNDRFSAERPEGSISTLTIQRTEQRDSAMYRCASSLAGPYQETQYFGPGTRLLVL.

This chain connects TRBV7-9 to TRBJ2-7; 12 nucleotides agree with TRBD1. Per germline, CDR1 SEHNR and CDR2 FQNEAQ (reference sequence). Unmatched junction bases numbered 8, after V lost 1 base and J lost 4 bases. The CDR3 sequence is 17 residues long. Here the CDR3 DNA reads TGTGCCAGCAGCTTAGTGGGACAGGGGGCTCTAGAGTACGAGCAGTACGTC. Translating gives CASSLVGQGALEYEQYV.

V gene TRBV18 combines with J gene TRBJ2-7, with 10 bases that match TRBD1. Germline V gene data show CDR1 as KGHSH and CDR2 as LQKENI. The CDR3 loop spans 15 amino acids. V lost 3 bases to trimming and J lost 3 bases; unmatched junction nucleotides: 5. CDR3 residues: CASSPPGQGIYEQYF. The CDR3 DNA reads TGTGCCAGCTCACCCCCGGGACAGGGGATCTACGAGCAGTACTTC.

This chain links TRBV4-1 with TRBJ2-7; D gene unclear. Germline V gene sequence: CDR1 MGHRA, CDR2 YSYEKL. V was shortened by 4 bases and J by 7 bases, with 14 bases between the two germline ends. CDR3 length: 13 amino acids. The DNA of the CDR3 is TGCGCCAGCAGCCCCCGACACGGACCAGAGCAGTACTTC. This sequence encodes CASSPRHGPEQYF.

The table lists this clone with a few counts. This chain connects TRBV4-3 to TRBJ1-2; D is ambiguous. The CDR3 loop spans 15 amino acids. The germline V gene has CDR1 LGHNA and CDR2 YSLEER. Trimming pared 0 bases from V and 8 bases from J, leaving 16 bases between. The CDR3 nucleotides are TGCGCCAGCAGCCAAGATAGGGCTTCTAACGGGGGCTACACCTTC. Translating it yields CASSQDRASNGGYTF.

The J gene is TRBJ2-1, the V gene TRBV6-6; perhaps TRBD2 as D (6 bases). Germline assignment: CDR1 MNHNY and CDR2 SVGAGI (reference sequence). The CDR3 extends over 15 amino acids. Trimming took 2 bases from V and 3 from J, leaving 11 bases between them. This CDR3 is CASSYVAENYNEQFF. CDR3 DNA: TGTGCCAGCAGTTACGTAGCGGAGAACTACAATGAGCAGTTCTTC.

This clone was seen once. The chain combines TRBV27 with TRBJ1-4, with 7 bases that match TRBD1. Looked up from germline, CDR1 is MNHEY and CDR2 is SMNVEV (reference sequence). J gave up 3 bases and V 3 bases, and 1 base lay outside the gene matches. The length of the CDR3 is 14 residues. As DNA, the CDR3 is TGTGCCAGCAGTTTTGACAGGGCTAATGAAAAACTGTTTTTT. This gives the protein CASSFDRANEKLFF.

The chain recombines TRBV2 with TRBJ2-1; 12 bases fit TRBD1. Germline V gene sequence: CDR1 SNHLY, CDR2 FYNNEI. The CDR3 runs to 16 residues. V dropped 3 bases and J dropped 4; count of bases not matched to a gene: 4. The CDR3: CASSDQGQGAYNEQFF. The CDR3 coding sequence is TGTGCCAGCAGTGATCAGGGACAGGGGGCTTACAATGAGCAGTTCTTC.

Here the CDR3 DNA reads TGTGCCAGCAGCTCCCGTGACAGGGCCGGTGAAGCTTTCTTT. It yields the protein CASSSRDRAGEAFF. The chain joins TRBV11-3 to TRBJ1-1, with 7 bases identical to TRBD1. CDR3 size: 14 residues. With 4 bases clipped from V and 7 bases from J, the junction kept 9 bases outside the gene matches. Germline V CDR1 and CDR2: SGHNT, YENEEA.

The DNA of the CDR3 is TGTGCCAGCAGCGTAGCGCGGGGAGGGCCCCAGCATTTT. This sequence encodes CASSVARGGPQHF. This chain joins TRBV9 and TRBJ1-5; D remains ambiguous. Germline V gives CDR1 SGDLS, CDR2 YYNGEE. Deletions cut 0 bases from V and 9 bases from J, with 10 bases between. The CDR3 has 13 amino acids.

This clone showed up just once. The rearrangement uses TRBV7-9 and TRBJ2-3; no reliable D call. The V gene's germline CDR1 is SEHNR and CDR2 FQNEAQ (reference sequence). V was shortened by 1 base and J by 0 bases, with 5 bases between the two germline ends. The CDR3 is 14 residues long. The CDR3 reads CASSLDSSTDTQYF. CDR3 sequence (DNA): TGTGCCAGCAGCTTAGACTCTAGCACAGATACGCAGTATTTT.

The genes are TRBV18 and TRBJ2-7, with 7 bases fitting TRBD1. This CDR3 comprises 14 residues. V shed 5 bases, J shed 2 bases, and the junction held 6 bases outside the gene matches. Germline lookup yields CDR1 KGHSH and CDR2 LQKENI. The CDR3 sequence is CASSRGTGAYEQYV. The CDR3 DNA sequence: TGTGCCAGCTCAAGAGGAACAGGGGCCTACGAGCAGTACGTC.

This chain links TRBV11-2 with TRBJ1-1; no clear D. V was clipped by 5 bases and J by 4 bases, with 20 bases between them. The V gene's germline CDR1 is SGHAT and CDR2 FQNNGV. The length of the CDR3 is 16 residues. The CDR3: CASSPRIVALGTEAFF. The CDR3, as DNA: TGTGCCAGCAGCCCACGTATTGTGGCCTTGGGCACTGAAGCTTTCTTT.

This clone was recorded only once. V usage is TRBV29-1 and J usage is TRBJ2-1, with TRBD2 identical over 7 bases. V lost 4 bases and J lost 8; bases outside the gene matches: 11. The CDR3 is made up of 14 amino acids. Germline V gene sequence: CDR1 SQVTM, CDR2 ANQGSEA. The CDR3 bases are TGCAGCGTTGCCCCGGGCCTCCGGGGGGATGAGCAGTTCTTC. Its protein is CSVAPGLRGDEQFF.

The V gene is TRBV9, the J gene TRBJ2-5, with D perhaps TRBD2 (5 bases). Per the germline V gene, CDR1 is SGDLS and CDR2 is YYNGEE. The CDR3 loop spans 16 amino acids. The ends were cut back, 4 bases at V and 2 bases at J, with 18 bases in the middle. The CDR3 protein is CASSPRPARGQETQYF. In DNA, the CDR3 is TGTGCCAGCAGCCCCAGACCGGCTCGGGGTCAAGAGACCCAGTACTTC.

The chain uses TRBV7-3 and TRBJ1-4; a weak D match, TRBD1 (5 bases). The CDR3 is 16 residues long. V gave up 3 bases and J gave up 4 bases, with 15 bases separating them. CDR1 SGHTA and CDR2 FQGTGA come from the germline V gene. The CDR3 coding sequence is TGTGCCAGCAGCTTTCCCTCCGGGACTCATAATGAAAAACTGTTTTTT. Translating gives CASSFPSGTHNEKLFF.

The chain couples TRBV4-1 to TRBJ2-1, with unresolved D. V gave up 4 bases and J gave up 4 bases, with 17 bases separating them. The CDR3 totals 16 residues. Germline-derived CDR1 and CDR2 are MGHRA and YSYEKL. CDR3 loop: CASSPTTSESYNEQFF. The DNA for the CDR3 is TGCGCCAGCAGCCCTACTACCTCCGAGAGTTACAATGAGCAGTTCTTC.